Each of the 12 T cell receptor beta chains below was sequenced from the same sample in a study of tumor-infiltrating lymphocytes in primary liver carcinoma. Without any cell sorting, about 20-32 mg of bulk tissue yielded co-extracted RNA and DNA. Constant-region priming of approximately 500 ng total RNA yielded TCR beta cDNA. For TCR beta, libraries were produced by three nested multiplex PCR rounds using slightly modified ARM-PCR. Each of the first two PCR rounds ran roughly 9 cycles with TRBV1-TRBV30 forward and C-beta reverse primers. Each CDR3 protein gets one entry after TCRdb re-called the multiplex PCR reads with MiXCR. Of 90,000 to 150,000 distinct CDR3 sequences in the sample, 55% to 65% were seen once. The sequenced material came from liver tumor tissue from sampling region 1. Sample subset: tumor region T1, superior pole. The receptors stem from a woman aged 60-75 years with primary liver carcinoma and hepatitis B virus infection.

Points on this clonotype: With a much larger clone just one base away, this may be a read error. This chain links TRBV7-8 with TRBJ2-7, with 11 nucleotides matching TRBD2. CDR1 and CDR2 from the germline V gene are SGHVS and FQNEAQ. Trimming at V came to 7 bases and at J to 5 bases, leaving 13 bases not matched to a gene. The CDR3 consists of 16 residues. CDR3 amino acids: CASNPLAGVNPHEQYF. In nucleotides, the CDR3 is TGTGCCAGCAACCCACTAGCGGGAGTAAACCCTCACGAGCAGTACTTC.

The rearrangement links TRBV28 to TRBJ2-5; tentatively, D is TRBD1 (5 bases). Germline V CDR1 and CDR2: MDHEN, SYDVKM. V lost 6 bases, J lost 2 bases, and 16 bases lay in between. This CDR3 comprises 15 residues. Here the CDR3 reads CASSLTRGRQETQYF. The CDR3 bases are TGTGCCAGCAGCCTGACAAGGGGCCGACAAGAGACCCAGTACTTC.

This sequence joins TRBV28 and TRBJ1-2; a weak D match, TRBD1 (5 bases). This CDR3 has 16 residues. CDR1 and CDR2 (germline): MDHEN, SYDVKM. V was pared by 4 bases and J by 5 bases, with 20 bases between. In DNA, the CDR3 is TGTGCCAGCAGTTCCCCGGGGCAGGGTAAGGGGTATGGCTACACCTTC. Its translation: CASSSPGQGKGYGYTF.

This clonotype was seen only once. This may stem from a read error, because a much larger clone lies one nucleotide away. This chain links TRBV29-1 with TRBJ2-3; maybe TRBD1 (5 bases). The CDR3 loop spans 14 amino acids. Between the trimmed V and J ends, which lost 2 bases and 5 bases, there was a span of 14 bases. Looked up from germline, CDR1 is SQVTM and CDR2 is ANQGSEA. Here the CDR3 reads CSVEYRSRRDTQYF. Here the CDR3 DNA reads TGCAGCGTTGAATACAGGAGCCGTAGAGATACGCAGTATTTT.

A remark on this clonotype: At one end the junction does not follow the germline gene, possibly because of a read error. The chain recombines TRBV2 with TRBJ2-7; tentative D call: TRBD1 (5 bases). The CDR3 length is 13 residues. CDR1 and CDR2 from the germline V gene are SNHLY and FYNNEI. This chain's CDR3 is CASLSDSSYERYF. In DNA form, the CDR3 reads TGTGCCAGCTTGTCCGACAGCTCCTACGAGCGGTACTTC.

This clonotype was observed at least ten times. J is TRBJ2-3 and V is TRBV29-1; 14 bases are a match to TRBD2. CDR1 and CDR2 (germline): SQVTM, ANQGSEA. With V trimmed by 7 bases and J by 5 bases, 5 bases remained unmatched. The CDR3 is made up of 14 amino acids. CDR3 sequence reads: CSALTSGRVDTQYF. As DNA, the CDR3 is TGCAGCGCCCTGACTAGCGGGAGGGTAGATACGCAGTATTTT.

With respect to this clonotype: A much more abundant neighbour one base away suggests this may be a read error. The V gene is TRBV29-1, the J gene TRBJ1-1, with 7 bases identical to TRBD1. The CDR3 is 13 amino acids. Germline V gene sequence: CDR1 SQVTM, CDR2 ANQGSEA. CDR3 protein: CSVEDRVGTETFF. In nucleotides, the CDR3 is TGCAGCGTGGAAGACAGGGTGGGCACTGAAACTTTCTTT.

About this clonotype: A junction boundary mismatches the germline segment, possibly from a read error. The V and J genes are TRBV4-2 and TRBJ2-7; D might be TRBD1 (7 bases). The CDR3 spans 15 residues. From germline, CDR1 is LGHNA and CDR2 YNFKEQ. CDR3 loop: CASSQDPRGRDERYF. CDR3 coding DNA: TGTGCCAGCAGTCAAGACCCAAGGGGGCGGGACGAGCGGTACTTC.

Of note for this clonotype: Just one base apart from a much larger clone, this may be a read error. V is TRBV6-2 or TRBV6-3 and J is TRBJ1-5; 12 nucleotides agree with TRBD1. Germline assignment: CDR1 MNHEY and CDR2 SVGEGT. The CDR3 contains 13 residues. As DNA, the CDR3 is TGTCCCAGCAGACCAGGGACAGGGGGCAGCCAGCATTTT. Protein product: CPSRPGTGGSQHF.

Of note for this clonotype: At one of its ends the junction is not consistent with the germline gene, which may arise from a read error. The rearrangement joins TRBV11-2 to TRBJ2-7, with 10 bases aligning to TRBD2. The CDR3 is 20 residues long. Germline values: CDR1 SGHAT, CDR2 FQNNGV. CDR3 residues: CANSSDVPGLASRNAYEQYF. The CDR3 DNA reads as TGTGCCAACAGCTCAGACGTCCCGGGACTAGCGTCTCGAAACGCCTACGAGCAGTACTTC.

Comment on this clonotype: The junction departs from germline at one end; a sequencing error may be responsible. In nucleotides, the CDR3 is TGTGCCAGCAGCTTAGAGAGGTTGGGGGGCCACGGGTCCTGCGAGCAGTACTTC. Amino acids: CASSLERLGGHGSCEQYF. This chain uses TRBV11-3 with TRBJ2-7, with D perhaps matching TRBD1 or TRBD2 (6 bases each). The CDR3 consists of 18 residues. CDR1 SGHNT and CDR2 YENEEA come from the germline V gene.

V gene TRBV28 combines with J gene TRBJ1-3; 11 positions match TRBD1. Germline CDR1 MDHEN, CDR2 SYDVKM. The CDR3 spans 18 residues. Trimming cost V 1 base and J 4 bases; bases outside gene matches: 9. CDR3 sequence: CASSLSVPDRGPGNTIYF. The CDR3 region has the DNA TGTGCCAGCAGTTTATCGGTACCGGACAGGGGGCCAGGAAACACCATATATTTT.